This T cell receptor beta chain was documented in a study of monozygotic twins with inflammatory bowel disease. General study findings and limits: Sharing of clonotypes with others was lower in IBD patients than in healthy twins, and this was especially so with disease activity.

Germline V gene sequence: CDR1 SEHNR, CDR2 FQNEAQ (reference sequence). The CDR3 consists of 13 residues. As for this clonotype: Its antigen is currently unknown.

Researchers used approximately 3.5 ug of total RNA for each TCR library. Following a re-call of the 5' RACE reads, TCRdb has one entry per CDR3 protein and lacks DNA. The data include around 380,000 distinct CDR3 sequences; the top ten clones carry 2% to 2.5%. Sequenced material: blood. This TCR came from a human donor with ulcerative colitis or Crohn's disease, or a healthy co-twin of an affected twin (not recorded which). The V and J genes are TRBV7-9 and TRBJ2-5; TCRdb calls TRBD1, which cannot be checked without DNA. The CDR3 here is CASSSTGDETQYF.